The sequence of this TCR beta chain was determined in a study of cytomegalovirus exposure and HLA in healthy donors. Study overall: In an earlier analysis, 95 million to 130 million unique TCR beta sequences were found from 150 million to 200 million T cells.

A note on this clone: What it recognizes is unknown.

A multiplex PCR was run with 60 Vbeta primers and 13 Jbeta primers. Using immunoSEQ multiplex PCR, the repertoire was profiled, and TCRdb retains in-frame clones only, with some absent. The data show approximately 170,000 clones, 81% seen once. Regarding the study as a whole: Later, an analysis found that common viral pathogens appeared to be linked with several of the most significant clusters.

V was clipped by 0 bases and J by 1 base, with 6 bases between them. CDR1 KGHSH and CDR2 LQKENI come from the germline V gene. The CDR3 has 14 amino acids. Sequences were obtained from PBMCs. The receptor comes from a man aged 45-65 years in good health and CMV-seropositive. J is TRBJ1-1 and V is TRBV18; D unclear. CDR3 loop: CASSPPTPNTEAFF. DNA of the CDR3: TGTGCCAGCTCACCACCAACACCGAACACTGAAGCTTTCTTT.